Below are 19 T cell receptor beta chains sequenced from a single sample in a study of identical twins. TCRdb itself ran the 5' RACE reads through MiXCR, one entry per CDR3 protein. The repertoire holds a few hundred thousand distinct CDR3 sequences, about 8.5% seen once, with 3% in the top ten. The sample was also linked to a second study, of yellow fever vaccine responses in identical twins.

The sequenced material came from CD8+ T cells sorted from blood. The receptors here all came from a woman aged 18-35 years in good health.

This clonotype was observed at least ten times. V is TRBV3-1 and J is TRBJ2-3, with D possibly TRBD1 on 6 matching bases. The CDR3 extends over 17 amino acids. Trimming took 4 bases from V and 2 from J, leaving 19 bases between them. Germline CDR1 LGHDT, CDR2 YNNKEL (reference sequence). The CDR3 loop reads CASSPDRTGLYTDTQYF. CDR3 nucleotide sequence: TGTGCCAGCAGCCCCGATCGTACAGGGCTATACACAGATACGCAGTATTTT.

The V call is TRBV4-1, the J call TRBJ2-7; 10 positions match TRBD2. Per the germline V gene, CDR1 is MGHRA and CDR2 is YSYEKL. This CDR3 region has 17 residues. The V segment lost 1 base and the J segment 0 bases; nucleotides outside the gene matches: 6. The CDR3 nucleotides read TGCGCCAGCAGCCAAGGATGGACTAGCGGCTACTCCTACGAGCAGTACTTC. Its translation: CASSQGWTSGYSYEQYF.

Written as DNA, the CDR3 is TGTGCCAGCAGCCTGGGCCTAGCGGACGGAGAGACCCAGTACTTC. Amino acids: CASSLGLADGETQYF. The chain has TRBV3-1 and TRBJ2-5; 7 bases agree with TRBD2. Germline V CDR1 and CDR2: LGHDT, YNNKEL (reference sequence). The CDR3 runs to 15 residues. V trimming: 4 bases; J trimming: 4 bases; junction bases outside the gene matches: 9.

CDR3 amino acids: CATSRAPGAGDQNIHNEQFF. Written as DNA, the CDR3 is TGTGCCACCAGCAGAGCCCCCGGAGCGGGAGACCAAAATATTCACAATGAGCAGTTCTTC. The chain has TRBV15 and TRBJ2-1; TRBD2 aligns across 8 bases. The V gene's germline CDR1 is LNHNV and CDR2 YYDKDF (reference sequence). Trimming at V came to 1 base and at J to 5 bases, leaving 19 bases not matched to a gene. The CDR3 contains 20 residues. The full variable domain, its missing parts supplied by reference TRBV15 and TRBJ2-1, is DAMVIQNPRYQVTQFGKPVTLSCSQTLNHNVMYWYQQKSSQAPKLLFHYYDKDFNNEADTPDNFQSRRPNTSFCFLDIRSPGLGDTAMYLCATSRAPGAGDQNIHNEQFFGPGTRLTVL.

This clonotype was counted ten times or more. This rearrangement joins TRBV9 to TRBJ2-5, with TRBD1 as a possible D gene (5 bases). Trimming pared 0 bases from V and 2 bases from J, leaving 8 bases between. The CDR3 runs to 14 residues. Germline V gene sequence: CDR1 SGDLS, CDR2 YYNGEE. The CDR3 sequence is CASSVATEQETQYF. The CDR3 DNA sequence: TGTGCCAGCAGCGTAGCGACAGAGCAAGAGACCCAGTACTTC. The entire variable domain, with the rest obtained from reference TRBV9 and TRBJ2-5, is as follows: DSGVTQTPKHLITATGQRVTLRCSPRSGDLSVYWYQQSLDQGLQFLIQYYNGEERAKGNILERFSAQQFPDLHSELNLSSLELGDSALYFCASSVATEQETQYFGPGTRLLVL.

This chain uses TRBV7-2 with TRBJ2-7; 10 bases fit TRBD2. The V gene end was trimmed by 1 base and the J gene end by 2 bases; junction bases not matched to a gene: 5. CDR3 size: 16 residues. Germline V gives CDR1 SGHTA, CDR2 FQGNSA. The CDR3 here is CASSLVPAGGTYEQYF. CDR3 nucleotides: TGTGCCAGCAGCTTAGTCCCAGCGGGGGGGACCTACGAGCAGTACTTC.

A few counts support this clonotype. The chain links TRBV14 to TRBJ2-5; 8 bases match TRBD2. Per the germline V gene, CDR1 is SGHDN and CDR2 is FVKESK. This CDR3 comprises 15 residues. The V segment lost 4 bases and the J segment 0 bases; nucleotides outside the gene matches: 4. CDR3 amino acids: CASSPSGLYQETQYF. The CDR3 coding sequence is TGTGCCAGCAGCCCTAGCGGGCTCTACCAAGAGACCCAGTACTTC.

This clonotype was seen a handful of times. V is TRBV5-6 and J is TRBJ2-3; 13 nucleotides line up with TRBD2. CDR3 length equals 19 residues. The J segment lost 1 base and the V segment lost 5 bases, leaving 13 bases of the junction unmatched. Germline CDR1 is SGHDT and CDR2 is YYEEEE. CDR3 DNA sequence: TGTGCCAGCAGATACGGACTAGCGGGAGTAGAGTATGGCACAGATACGCAGTATTTT. Residues: CASRYGLAGVEYGTDTQYF. The entire variable domain, with the rest obtained from reference TRBV5-6 and TRBJ2-3, is as follows: DAGVTQSPTHLIKTRGQQVTLRCSPKSGHDTVSWYQQALGQGPQFIFQYYEEEERQRGNFPDRFSGHQFPNYSSELNVNALLLGDSALYLCASRYGLAGVEYGTDTQYFGPGTRLTVL.

There are a few counts of this clonotype. V gene TRBV28 combines with J gene TRBJ2-2; D uncertain. The CDR3 runs 15 residues. Trimming removed 7 bases at V and 0 bases at J, with 12 bases between. Germline V gives CDR1 MDHEN, CDR2 SYDVKM. CDR3 protein: CASKGRQTNTGELFF. The CDR3 DNA reads as TGTGCCAGCAAGGGAAGGCAGACGAACACCGGGGAGCTGTTTTTT.

This clonotype has more than one count but fewer than ten. V and J are TRBV27 and TRBJ1-2; 11 bases agree with TRBD1. This CDR3 is built from 17 residues. CDR1 is MNHEY and CDR2 is SMNVEV in the germline V gene (reference sequence). V was clipped by 4 bases and J by 4 bases; unmatched bases: 11. CDR3: CASSSLRTGGSFYGYTF. CDR3 sequence (DNA): TGTGCCAGCAGTTCACTCAGGACAGGGGGCTCTTTCTATGGCTACACCTTC.

The rearrangement uses TRBV7-6 and TRBJ2-2, with D perhaps being TRBD1 or TRBD2 (5 bases each). The length of the CDR3 is 13 residues. Per germline, CDR1 SGHVS and CDR2 FNYEAQ. The germline V and J ends were trimmed by 3 bases and 5 bases, with 7 bases remaining between them. The CDR3 loop is CASSFRETGELFF. For the CDR3, the DNA is TGTGCCAGCAGCTTCAGGGAGACCGGGGAGCTGTTTTTT.

This clonotype appeared a few times. The chain recombines TRBV7-9 with TRBJ1-1; D possibly corresponds to TRBD1 (5 bases). Germline loops: CDR1 SEHNR, CDR2 FQNEAQ (reference sequence). V lost 2 bases to trimming and J lost 0 bases, with 10 bases between them. This CDR3 region has 15 residues. Written as DNA, the CDR3 is TGTGCCAGCAGCTTAATCACAGGCATGAACACTGAAGCTTTCTTT. Translated: CASSLITGMNTEAFF.

This clonotype was recorded a few times. V gene TRBV14 combines with J gene TRBJ2-2; no definite D call. Per the germline V gene, CDR1 is SGHDN and CDR2 is FVKESK. V lost 4 bases and J lost 4, with 7 bases in between. CDR3 length: 13 amino acids. Here the CDR3 DNA reads TGTGCCAGCAGCCGGGTGACCACCGGGGAGCTGTTTTTT. It specifies CASSRVTTGELFF.

This clonotype was recorded many times. The chain uses TRBV29-1 and TRBJ2-2; D is unclear. This CDR3 is built from 14 residues. V gave up 2 bases and J gave up 0 bases, with 7 bases separating them. Germline V gene sequence: CDR1 SQVTM, CDR2 ANQGSEA. The CDR3 DNA is TGCAGCGTTGAACTCGAGACGAACACCGGGGAGCTGTTTTTT. Protein sequence: CSVELETNTGELFF.

This clonotype was found many times. J is TRBJ2-1 and V is TRBV24-1; 8 positions agree with TRBD2. The V gene's germline CDR1 is KGHDR and CDR2 SFDVKD. The CDR3 spans 16 residues. The V segment lost 4 bases and the J segment 2 bases; nucleotides outside the gene matches: 6. In nucleotides, the CDR3 is TGTGCCACCAGTGAGAAAGCGGGAGAACCCTACAATGAGCAGTTCTTC. The encoded protein is CATSEKAGEPYNEQFF.

V is TRBV24-1 and J is TRBJ2-1, with a weak D call TRBD2 (7 bases). The CDR3 is made up of 17 amino acids. V was trimmed by 2 bases and J by 5 bases, leaving 18 bases between them. Germline V gene data show CDR1 as KGHDR and CDR2 as SFDVKD. Written as DNA, the CDR3 is TGTGCCACCAGTGATTCCCAGAGACTAGCAGGGGACAATGAGCAGTTCTTC. This gives the protein CATSDSQRLAGDNEQFF.

This clonotype was seen a handful of times. CDR3 nucleotide sequence: TGTGCCAGCAGCTTTGGGGCAGATAACACAGATACGCAGTATTTT. Translated: CASSFGADNTDTQYF. The chain links TRBV7-9 to TRBJ2-3, with a possible D match to TRBD1 (5 bases). CDR1 is SEHNR, CDR2 FQNEAQ, per germline (reference sequence). V lost 3 bases and J 2 bases, leaving 12 bases between the germline ends. The CDR3 length is 15 residues. Drawing the rest from reference TRBV7-9 and TRBJ2-3, the complete variable domain is DTGVSQNPRHKITKRGQNVTFRCDPISEHNRLYWYRQTLGQGPEFLTYFQNEAQLEKSRLLSDRFSAERPKGSFSTLEIQRTEQGDSAMYLCASSFGADNTDTQYFGPGTRLTVL.

This clonotype has a count of ten or more. This sequence joins TRBV5-1 and TRBJ2-7, with D possibly being TRBD1 or TRBD2 (5 bases each). The CDR3 sequence is 11 residues long. Trimming cost V 4 bases and J 6 bases, with 8 bases left between them. Looked up from germline, CDR1 is SGHRS and CDR2 is YFSETQ. The CDR3, as DNA: TGCGCCAGCAGCCCTGGGGGCGAGCAGTACTTC. Translating gives CASSPGGEQYF.

This sequence joins TRBV4-3 and TRBJ2-2; 8 positions agree with TRBD1. Germline values: CDR1 LGHNA, CDR2 YSLEER. V lost 0 bases to trimming and J lost 7 bases; unmatched junction nucleotides: 7. The CDR3 totals 16 residues. This CDR3 is CASSQDLDRAYGELFF. CDR3 in DNA: TGCGCCAGCAGCCAAGATCTGGACAGGGCGTACGGGGAGCTGTTTTTT.